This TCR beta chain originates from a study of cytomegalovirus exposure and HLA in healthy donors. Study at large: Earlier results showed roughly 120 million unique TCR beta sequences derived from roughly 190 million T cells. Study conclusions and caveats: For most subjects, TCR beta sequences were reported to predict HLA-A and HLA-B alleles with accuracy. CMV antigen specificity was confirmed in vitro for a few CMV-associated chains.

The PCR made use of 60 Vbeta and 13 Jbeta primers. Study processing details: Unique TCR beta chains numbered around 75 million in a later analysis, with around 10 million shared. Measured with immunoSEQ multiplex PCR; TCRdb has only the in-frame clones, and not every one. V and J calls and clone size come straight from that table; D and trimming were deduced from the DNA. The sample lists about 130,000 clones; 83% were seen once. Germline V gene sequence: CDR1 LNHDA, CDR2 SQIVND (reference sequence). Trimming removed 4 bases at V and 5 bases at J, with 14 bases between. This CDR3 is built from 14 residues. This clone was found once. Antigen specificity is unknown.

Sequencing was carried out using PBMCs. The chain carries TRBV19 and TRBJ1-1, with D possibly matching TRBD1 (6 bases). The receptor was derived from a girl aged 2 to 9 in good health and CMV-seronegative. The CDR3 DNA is TGTGCCAGTAGTACTCAGGGGATGGTTACTGAAGCTTTCTTT. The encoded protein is CASSTQGMVTEAFF.